A single count supports the clone carrying this T cell receptor beta chain. Germline lookup yields CDR1 SGDLS and CDR2 YYNGEE. Trimming shortened V by 0 bases and J by 8 bases, and 15 bases separated the two germline ends. CDR3 size: 15 residues. This sample is drawn from a study of blood T cell repertoires in COVID-19. Study-level background: Acute and convalescent COVID-19 specimens originated in the United States, Italy and Spain. Sample material is recorded as cDNA or gDNA derived from T cells, B-cell-depleted T cells, or PBMCs.

In the authors' methods: Cell counts per sample came from amplifying reference gene primers. The assay was immunoSEQ multiplex PCR, and TCRdb's table has in-frame clones only and misses some. D and trimming were read from the DNA, whereas the V and J calls and clone size are those reported in that table. This sample has hundreds of thousands of clones, with roughly 85% found just once. The gene calls are TRBV9 and TRBJ2-1; possible D gene TRBD2, 5 bases. The source of this sequence is a woman between 18 and 30 years old with acute or convalescent COVID-19. Sequenced sample: peripheral blood. This chain's CDR3 is CASSVVTGEWDEQFF. The CDR3 nucleotides read TGTGCCAGCAGCGTAGTTACCGGGGAGTGGGATGAGCAGTTCTTC.